Below, one T cell receptor beta chain is given with its context. Its specificity is not known. Autoimmune disease history or systemic immunosuppression meant exclusion. The data were taken from a study of OX40 agonist ivuxolimab in advanced cancers. Broader study findings: Expanded clones tended on average to be more numerous among CD8+ T cells than CD4+.

CDR3 length: 14 residues. Per germline, CDR1 SQVTM and CDR2 ANQGSEA. V shed 4 bases, J shed 2 bases, and the junction held 7 bases outside the gene matches. Data came from immunoSEQ multiplex PCR; TCRdb stores just in-frame clones and leaves some out. The sample yields tens of thousands of clones, roughly 89% seen once. The chain combines TRBV29-1 with TRBJ2-7; 8 nucleotides agree with TRBD1. The sequencing used CD4+ or CD8+ T cells sorted from blood, collected in a trial of the OX40 agonist ivuxolimab. The source is an adult with an advanced solid tumor such as melanoma, head and neck, liver or kidney cancer. The CDR3 sequence is CSVVRGTGAYEQYF. As DNA, the CDR3 is TGCAGCGTTGTGCGCGGGACAGGAGCCTACGAGCAGTACTTC.